The 15 T cell receptor beta chains below were found in one sample sequenced in a study of blood T cell repertoires in COVID-19. TCRdb's copy holds only in-frame clones and misses some; the assay was immunoSEQ multiplex PCR. The sample shows around 160,000 clones, more than 75% of them seen only once. The sequenced sample was peripheral blood. These receptors were collected from a man in his sixties with active or convalescent COVID-19.

This clone was counted a few times. The chain has TRBV20-1 and TRBJ2-1; 9 bases are shared with TRBD2. V was clipped by 3 bases and J by 7 bases; unmatched bases: 10. The germline CDR1 and CDR2 sequences are DFQATT and SNEGSKA (reference sequence). The CDR3 spans 15 residues. The CDR3 DNA follows: TGCAGTGCTAGTAGGTTAGGCGGGGGGGGAAATGAGCAGTTCTTC. It translates to CSASRLGGGGNEQFF.

The chain couples TRBV5-8 to TRBJ2-3, with TRBD1 identical over 7 bases. V gave up 3 bases and J gave up 0 bases; unmatched junction bases: 4. The CDR3 consists of 15 residues. From germline, CDR1 is SGHTS and CDR2 YDEGEE. CDR3 amino acids: CASSSTGESTDTQYF. DNA of the CDR3: TGTGCCAGCAGCTCTACAGGGGAGAGCACAGATACGCAGTATTTT.

In its sample, this clone was seen once. In nucleotides, the CDR3 is TGTGCCAGCAGCCCTTCGGCAGGGCAGGACGGAGAGCAGTACTTC. Residues: CASSPSAGQDGEQYF. The rearrangement uses TRBV7-8 and TRBJ2-7; D might be TRBD1 (5 bases). V was trimmed by 5 bases and J by 7 bases, leaving 21 bases between them. Germline V gene sequence: CDR1 SGHVS, CDR2 FQNEAQ. The length of the CDR3 is 15 residues. The full variable domain, with the rest looked up from reference TRBV7-8 and TRBJ2-7, is GAGVSQSPRYKVAKRGQDVALRCDPISGHVSLFWYQQALGQGPEFLTYFQNEAQLDKSGLPSDRFFAERPEGSVSTLKIQRTQQEDSAVYLCASSPSAGQDGEQYFGPGTRLTVT.

V is TRBV5-5 and J is TRBJ1-4; 8 nucleotides line up with TRBD1. V lost 4 bases, J lost 8 bases, and 7 bases stayed unmatched. The CDR3 consists of 14 residues. In germline, CDR1 is SGHKS, CDR2 YYEKEE (reference sequence). CDR3 in DNA: TGTGCCAGCAGCCCACAGGGGGTAGGGGAAAAACTGTTTTTT. Protein product: CASSPQGVGEKLFF. The full variable domain, in which reference TRBV5-5 and TRBJ1-4 provide the parts outside the CDR3, is DAGVTQSPTHLIKTRGQQVTLRCSPISGHKSVSWYQQVLGQGPQFIFQYYEKEERGRGNFPDRFSARQFPNYSSELNVNALLLGDSALYLCASSPQGVGEKLFFGSGTQLSVL.

The genes are TRBV4-2 and TRBJ1-5, with 9 bases lining up with TRBD1. V shed 3 bases, J shed 6 bases, and the junction held 6 bases outside the gene matches. Germline V gene sequence: CDR1 LGHNA, CDR2 YNFKEQ. CDR3 length equals 15 residues. DNA of the CDR3: TGTGCCAGCAGCCACCTACAGGGGGCGGGTCAGCCCCAGCATTTT. Its protein is CASSHLQGAGQPQHF.

J is TRBJ1-1 and V is TRBV7-3; D ambiguous. Looked up from germline, CDR1 is SGHTA and CDR2 is FQGTGA. The CDR3 runs to 13 residues. V lost 2 bases to trimming and J lost 1 base, with 5 bases between them. The CDR3 protein is CASSLRRNTEAFF. CDR3 sequence (DNA): TGTGCCAGCAGCTTACGGAGGAACACTGAAGCTTTCTTT.

This chain joins TRBV6-5 and TRBJ2-5; 8 nucleotides agree with TRBD2. Germline V gives CDR1 MNHEY, CDR2 SVGAGI. CDR3 size: 13 residues. The CDR3 region is CAAGEGEGETQYF. CDR3 bases: TGTGCAGCGGGGGAGGGGGAGGGGGAGACCCAGTACTTC.

The gene calls are TRBV4-1 and TRBJ1-3, with 7 nucleotides matching TRBD1. Unmatched junction bases numbered 7, after V lost 1 base and J lost 4 bases. CDR1 and CDR2 (germline): MGHRA, YSYEKL. CDR3 length equals 16 residues. The CDR3 bases are TGCGCCAGCAGCCAAGGAACAGGGGCTACGGGAAACACCATATATTTT. This codes for CASSQGTGATGNTIYF.

The chain uses TRBV5-8 and TRBJ2-5, with TRBD2 matching over 7 bases. CDR1 and CDR2 (germline): SGHTS, YDEGEE. This CDR3 is 16 amino acids long. The V and J ends lost 5 bases and 4 bases, in that order; junction bases with no gene match: 14. This CDR3 reads CASSLLGGRAAETQYF. The CDR3 DNA follows: TGTGCCAGCAGTCTCCTTGGTGGGAGGGCCGCAGAGACCCAGTACTTC.

In this sample, this clone turned up a few times. The V gene is TRBV28, the J gene TRBJ2-1; TRBD1 matches 9 bases. The CDR3 runs 15 residues. CDR1 and CDR2 from the germline V gene are MDHEN and SYDVKM. V lost 6 bases and J lost 4; bases outside the gene matches: 7. The CDR3 is CASRKGDRDYNEQFF. In DNA, the CDR3 is TGTGCCAGCAGAAAGGGGGACAGGGATTACAATGAGCAGTTCTTC.

In its sample, this clone was seen once. The CDR3 is CASSGTSGASSYEQYF. The CDR3 nucleotides read TGTGCCAGCAGCGGGACTAGCGGGGCCAGCTCCTACGAGCAGTACTTC. This chain connects TRBV5-6 to TRBJ2-7; 13 bases map to TRBD2. The J segment lost 0 bases and the V segment lost 4 bases, leaving 4 bases of the junction unmatched. Germline assignment: CDR1 SGHDT and CDR2 YYEEEE. The CDR3 sequence is 16 residues long.

The chain links TRBV28 to TRBJ2-1; 8 bases match TRBD2. The CDR3 extends over 15 amino acids. The J segment lost 4 bases and the V segment lost 4 bases, leaving 6 bases of the junction unmatched. Germline loops: CDR1 MDHEN, CDR2 SYDVKM. CDR3 amino acids: CASSSGGVGYNEQFF. CDR3 coding DNA: TGTGCCAGCAGTTCGGGAGGGGTAGGGTACAATGAGCAGTTCTTC.

The chain carries TRBV19 and TRBJ1-3; 10 nucleotides match TRBD1. The V gene end was trimmed by 5 bases and the J gene end by 5 bases; junction bases not matched to a gene: 9. Germline V CDR1 and CDR2: LNHDA, SQIVND (reference sequence). The length of the CDR3 is 16 residues. CDR3 sequence (DNA): TGTGCCAGTAGTGCCCCCCGGGACAGGGGCCGAAACACCATATATTTT. Translation: CASSAPRDRGRNTIYF.

The chain combines TRBV7-3 with TRBJ1-2, with D maybe TRBD1 (6 bases). The CDR3 is made up of 15 amino acids. V lost 1 base and J 3 bases, leaving 12 bases between the germline ends. Germline V gene sequence: CDR1 SGHTA, CDR2 FQGTGA. The CDR3 sequence is CASSLSGGADYGYTF. CDR3 in DNA: TGTGCCAGCAGCTTAAGCGGGGGCGCGGACTATGGCTACACCTTC.

Only one count was recorded for this clone. The chain has TRBV5-1 and TRBJ2-5; TRBD1 might be the D (6 bases). V was cut by 3 bases and J by 5 bases, with 14 bases left in between. This CDR3 region has 14 residues. Looked up from germline, CDR1 is SGHRS and CDR2 is YFSETQ. In DNA, the CDR3 is TGCGCCAGCAGCTCTACAGGGTATATGGAGACCCAGTACTTC. It translates to CASSSTGYMETQYF.